The present T cell receptor (beta chain) was sequenced within a study of cytomegalovirus exposure and HLA in healthy donors. As to this clone: Its specificity is unknown.

With 5 bases clipped from V and 2 bases from J, the junction kept 0 bases outside the gene matches. Germline V CDR1 and CDR2: LNHDA, SQIVND (reference sequence). The CDR3 has 14 residues. Study observations and caveats: Researchers reported in a later analysis that a missense DCLRE1C variant was tied to TCR beta V- and J-gene trimming. CMV serostatus alone was available as immune exposure information.

Whereas donors were nominally healthy upon sampling, unrecorded immune exposures were probable. The study ran its PCR with 60 Vbeta and 13 Jbeta primers. Clones were sequenced by immunoSEQ multiplex PCR, and TCRdb holds only the in-frame ones, with some missing. The sample consists of 150,000 to 200,000 clones, 81% of them appearing once. The clonotype was recovered from a young woman in good health and CMV-seropositive. The sequencing input was PBMCs. The chain has TRBV19 and TRBJ2-5; 12 bases fit TRBD2. The chain's CDR3 is CASSLAGGQETQYF. The CDR3 nucleotides read TGTGCCAGTAGTCTAGCGGGGGGGCAAGAGACCCAGTACTTC.